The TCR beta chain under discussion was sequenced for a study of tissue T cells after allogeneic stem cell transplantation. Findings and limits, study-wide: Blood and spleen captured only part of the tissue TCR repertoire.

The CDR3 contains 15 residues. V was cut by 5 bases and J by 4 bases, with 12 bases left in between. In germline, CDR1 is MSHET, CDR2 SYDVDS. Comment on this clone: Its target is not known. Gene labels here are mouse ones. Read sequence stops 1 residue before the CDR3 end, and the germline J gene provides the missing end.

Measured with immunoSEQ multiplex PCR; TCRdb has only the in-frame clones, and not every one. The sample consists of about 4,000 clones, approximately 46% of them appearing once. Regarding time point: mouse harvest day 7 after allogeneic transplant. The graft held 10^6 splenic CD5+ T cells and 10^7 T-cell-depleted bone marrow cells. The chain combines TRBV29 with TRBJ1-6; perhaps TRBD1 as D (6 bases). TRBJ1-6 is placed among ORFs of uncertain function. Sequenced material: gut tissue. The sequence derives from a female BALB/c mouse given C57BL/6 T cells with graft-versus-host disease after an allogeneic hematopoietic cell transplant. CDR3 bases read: TGTGCTAGCAGTCTCCGGGACACTTATAATTCGCCCCTCTAC. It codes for CASSLRDTYNSPLY. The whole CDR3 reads CASSLRDTYNSPLYF.